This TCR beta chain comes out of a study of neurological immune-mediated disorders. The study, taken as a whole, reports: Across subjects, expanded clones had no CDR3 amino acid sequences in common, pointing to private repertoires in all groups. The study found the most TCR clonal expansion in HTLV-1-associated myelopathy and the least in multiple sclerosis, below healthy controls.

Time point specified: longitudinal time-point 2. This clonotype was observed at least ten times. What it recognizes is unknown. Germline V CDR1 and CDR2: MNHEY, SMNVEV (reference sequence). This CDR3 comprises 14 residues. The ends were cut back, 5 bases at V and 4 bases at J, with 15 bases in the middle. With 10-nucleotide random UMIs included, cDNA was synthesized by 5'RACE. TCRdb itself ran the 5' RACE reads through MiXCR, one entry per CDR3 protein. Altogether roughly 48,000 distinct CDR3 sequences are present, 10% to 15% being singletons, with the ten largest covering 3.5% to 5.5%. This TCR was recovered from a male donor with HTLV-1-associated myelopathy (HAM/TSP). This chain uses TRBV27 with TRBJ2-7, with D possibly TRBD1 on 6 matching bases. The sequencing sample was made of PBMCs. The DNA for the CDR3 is TGTGCCAGCAGTAAAATGGGGGCCGGGTACGAGCAGTACTTC. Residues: CASSKMGAGYEQYF.